This T cell receptor beta chain is drawn from a study of T cell repertoires in cytomegalovirus infection. Study summary: CMV infection plus the matching HLA type was flagged by public TCR beta signatures.

The CDR3 runs 17 residues. Germline V gene data show CDR1 as KGHSH and CDR2 as LQKENI. V shed 1 base and J shed 5 bases, with 20 bases lying between them. Worth noting for this clonotype: The antigen is unknown.

TCRdb re-derived calls from the reads in MiXCR, one entry per CDR3 protein. This sample has some 800,000 distinct CDR3 sequences, with about 27% found just once. The sample was cultured CD8+ T cells from PBMCs, taken from culture after CMV antigen stimulation. The chain recombines TRBV18 with TRBJ2-5; tentatively, D is TRBD1 (6 bases). This receptor was obtained from a human donor in good health (CMV status not recorded). Some clones in this sample may be carry-over from other donors' samples. CDR3 coding DNA: TGTGCCAGCTCACCACTTTTGGACAGAACTTTAATGGAGACCCAGTACTTC. It is translated as CASSPLLDRTLMETQYF.